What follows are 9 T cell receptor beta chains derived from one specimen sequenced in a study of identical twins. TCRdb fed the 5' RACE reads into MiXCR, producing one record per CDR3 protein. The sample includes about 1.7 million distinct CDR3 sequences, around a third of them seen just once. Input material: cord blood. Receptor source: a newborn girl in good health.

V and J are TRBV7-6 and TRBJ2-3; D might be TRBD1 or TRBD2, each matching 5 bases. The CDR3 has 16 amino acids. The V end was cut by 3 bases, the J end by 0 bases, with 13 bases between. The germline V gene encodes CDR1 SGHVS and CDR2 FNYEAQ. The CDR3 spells CASSLRSGTSTDTQYF. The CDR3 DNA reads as TGTGCCAGCAGCTTGCGGTCCGGGACGAGCACAGATACGCAGTATTTT.

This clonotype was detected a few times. This CDR3 is CASSEGLAGVQNTGELFF. The CDR3 DNA reads as TGTGCCAGCAGTGAGGGACTAGCGGGAGTGCAGAACACCGGGGAGCTGTTTTTT. The chain couples TRBV2 to TRBJ2-2; 14 bases map to TRBD2. The trim removed 3 bases at V and 1 base at J, leaving 4 bases unmatched. CDR3 length: 18 amino acids. Germline V gene lookup returns CDR1 SNHLY and CDR2 FYNNEI.

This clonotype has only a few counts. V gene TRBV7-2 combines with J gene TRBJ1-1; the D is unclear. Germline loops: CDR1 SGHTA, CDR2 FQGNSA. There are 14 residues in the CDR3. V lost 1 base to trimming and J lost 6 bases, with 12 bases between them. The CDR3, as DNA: TGTGCCAGCAGCTTAGATTCGGGGATCGCTGAAGCTTTCTTT. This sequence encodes CASSLDSGIAEAFF.

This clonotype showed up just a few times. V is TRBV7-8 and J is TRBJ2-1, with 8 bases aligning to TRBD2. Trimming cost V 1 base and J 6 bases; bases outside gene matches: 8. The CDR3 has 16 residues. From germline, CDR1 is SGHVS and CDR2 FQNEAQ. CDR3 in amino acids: CASSLGRLAYLNEQFF. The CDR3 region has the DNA TGTGCCAGCAGCTTAGGCCGACTAGCGTACCTCAATGAGCAGTTCTTC.

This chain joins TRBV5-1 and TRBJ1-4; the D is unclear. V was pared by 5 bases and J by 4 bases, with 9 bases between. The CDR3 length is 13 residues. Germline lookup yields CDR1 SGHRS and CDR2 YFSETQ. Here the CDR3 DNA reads TGCGCCAGCAGGCGCCAGAGTAATGAAAAACTGTTTTTT. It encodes CASRRQSNEKLFF. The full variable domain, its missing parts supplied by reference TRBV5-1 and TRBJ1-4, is KAGVTQTPRYLIKTRGQQVTLSCSPISGHRSVSWYQQTPGQGLQFLFEYFSETQRNKGNFPGRFSGRQFSNSRSEMNVSTLELGDSALYLCASRRQSNEKLFFGSGTQLSVL.

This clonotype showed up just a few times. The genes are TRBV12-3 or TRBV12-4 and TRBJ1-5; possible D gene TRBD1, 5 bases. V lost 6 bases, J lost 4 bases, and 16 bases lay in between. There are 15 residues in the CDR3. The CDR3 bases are TGTGCCAGCAGCCCAATCGGGGGGTCAAATCAGCCCCAGCATTTT. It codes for CASSPIGGSNQPQHF.

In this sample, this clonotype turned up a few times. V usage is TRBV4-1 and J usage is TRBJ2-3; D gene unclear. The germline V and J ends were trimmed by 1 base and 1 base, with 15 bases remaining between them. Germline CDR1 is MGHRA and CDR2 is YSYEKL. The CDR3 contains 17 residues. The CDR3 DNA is TGCGCCAGCAGCCAAGGCCGGGCGCTCAGCCGCACAGATACGCAGTATTTT. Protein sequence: CASSQGRALSRTDTQYF.

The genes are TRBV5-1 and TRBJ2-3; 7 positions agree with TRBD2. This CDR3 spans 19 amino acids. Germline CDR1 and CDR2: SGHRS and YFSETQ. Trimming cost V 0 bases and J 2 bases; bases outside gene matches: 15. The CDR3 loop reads CASSLALMGRAGTTDTQYF. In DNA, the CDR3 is TGCGCCAGCAGCTTGGCCCTGATGGGAAGAGCGGGGACCACAGATACGCAGTATTTT.

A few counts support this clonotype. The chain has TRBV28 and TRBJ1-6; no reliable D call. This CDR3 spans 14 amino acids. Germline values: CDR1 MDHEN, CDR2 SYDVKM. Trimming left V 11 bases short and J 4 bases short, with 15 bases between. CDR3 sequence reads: CASRYTGYNSPLHF. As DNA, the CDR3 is TGTGCCTCGAGGTACACCGGTTATAATTCACCCCTCCACTTT.